This is a list of T cell receptor beta chains from one sample in a study of OX40 agonist ivuxolimab in advanced cancers. Assay: immunoSEQ multiplex PCR; the TCRdb copy retains only in-frame clones and omits some. The data hold about 53,000 clones, with roughly nine tenths observed a single time. The sample in question was CD4+ or CD8+ T cells sorted from blood, obtained in a trial of the OX40 agonist ivuxolimab. The receptor source for this set is an adult with an advanced solid tumor such as melanoma, head and neck, liver or kidney cancer. Both conserved end residues are part of each CDR3. Fields, in order: V gene, J gene, D gene, clone size, CDR3 protein, CDR3 DNA. The D gene is left open where the match is weak. A row's size may be missing; if present it is once, few, many or a size class.

v_call: TRBV19; j_call: TRBJ2-2; d_call: -; clone_size: -; cdr3_aa: CASSMDPSLNTGELFF; cdr3_nt: TGTGCCAGTAGTATGGACCCCTCCTTGAACACCGGGGAGCTGTTTTTT
v_call: TRBV5-8; j_call: TRBJ1-3; d_call: -; clone_size: -; cdr3_aa: CASSLWQDTIYF; cdr3_nt: TGTGCCAGCAGCTTGTGGCAGGACACCATATATTTT
v_call: TRBV11-2; j_call: TRBJ2-1; d_call: -; clone_size: -; cdr3_aa: CASSPPGRQSEQFF; cdr3_nt: TGTGCCAGCAGCCCTCCAGGGCGACAGTCTGAGCAGTTCTTC
v_call: TRBV7-9; j_call: TRBJ1-5; d_call: TRBD1; clone_size: -; cdr3_aa: CASKQGDQPQHF; cdr3_nt: TGTGCCAGCAAGCAGGGGGATCAGCCCCAGCATTTT
v_call: TRBV2; j_call: TRBJ2-6; d_call: -; clone_size: -; cdr3_aa: CATKRDTSSGANVLTF; cdr3_nt: TGTGCCACCAAACGGGACACCTCCTCTGGGGCCAACGTCCTGACTTTC
v_call: TRBV7-9; j_call: TRBJ1-2; d_call: -; clone_size: -; cdr3_aa: CASSPVGQGYTF; cdr3_nt: TGTGCCAGCAGCCCGGTTGGCCAGGGCTACACCTTC
v_call: TRBV5-5; j_call: TRBJ2-7; d_call: -; clone_size: few; cdr3_aa: CASSSPVGVGTYEQYF; cdr3_nt: TGTGCCAGCAGCTCCCCAGTGGGGGTAGGGACCTACGAGCAGTACTTC
v_call: TRBV7-2; j_call: TRBJ1-3; d_call: -; clone_size: once; cdr3_aa: CASSLEGPGVPSGNTIYF; cdr3_nt: TGTGCCAGCAGCTTGGAAGGGCCAGGAGTTCCCTCTGGAAACACCATATATTTT
v_call: TRBV9; j_call: TRBJ1-1; d_call: -; clone_size: -; cdr3_aa: CASSAVTVDYTEAFF; cdr3_nt: TGTGCCAGCAGCGCAGTGACAGTGGATTACACTGAAGCTTTCTTT
v_call: TRBV2; j_call: TRBJ2-5; d_call: TRBD1; clone_size: -; cdr3_aa: CASSDFGQGALETQYF; cdr3_nt: TGTGCCAGCAGTGATTTTGGACAGGGGGCGCTGGAGACCCAGTACTTC
v_call: TRBV7-2; j_call: TRBJ1-1; d_call: TRBD1; clone_size: -; cdr3_aa: CASSLQQGVSTEAFF; cdr3_nt: TGTGCCAGCAGCTTACAACAGGGGGTAAGCACTGAAGCTTTCTTT
v_call: TRBV27; j_call: TRBJ1-2; d_call: TRBD1; clone_size: -; cdr3_aa: CASSLLVQGAGYGYTF; cdr3_nt: TGTGCCAGCAGTCTCCTGGTACAGGGGGCTGGTTATGGCTACACCTTC
v_call: TRBV5-7; j_call: TRBJ2-7; d_call: -; clone_size: -; cdr3_aa: CASSSKGGDEQYF; cdr3_nt: TGTGCCAGCAGTTCGAAGGGGGGCGACGAGCAGTACTTC
v_call: TRBV19; j_call: TRBJ1-5; d_call: -; clone_size: -; cdr3_aa: CASSIDKGRGTQPQHF; cdr3_nt: TGTGCCAGTAGTATAGATAAGGGCAGGGGAACTCAGCCCCAGCATTTT
v_call: TRBV10-3; j_call: TRBJ1-3; d_call: TRBD1; clone_size: -; cdr3_aa: CATTDRGDTIYF; cdr3_nt: TGTGCCACCACGGACAGGGGAGACACCATATATTTT
v_call: TRBV7-3; j_call: TRBJ2-2; d_call: TRBD2; clone_size: -; cdr3_aa: CASSSSSGGAGGELFF; cdr3_nt: TGTGCCAGCAGCTCCTCCAGCGGGGGGGCTGGCGGGGAGCTGTTTTTT
v_call: TRBV7-2; j_call: TRBJ2-7; d_call: -; clone_size: -; cdr3_aa: CASSLLRDIHEQYF; cdr3_nt: TGTGCCAGCAGCTTATTGCGAGATATCCACGAGCAGTACTTC
v_call: TRBV7-9; j_call: TRBJ2-7; d_call: -; clone_size: -; cdr3_aa: CASSSTGSYEQYF; cdr3_nt: TGTGCCAGCAGCTCGACAGGCTCCTACGAGCAGTACTTC
v_call: TRBV27; j_call: TRBJ2-1; d_call: TRBD1; clone_size: -; cdr3_aa: CASSLWDRYNEQFF; cdr3_nt: TGTGCCAGCAGTTTATGGGACAGGTACAATGAGCAGTTCTTC
v_call: TRBV28; j_call: TRBJ2-5; d_call: -; clone_size: few; cdr3_aa: CASSFASQETQYF; cdr3_nt: TGTGCCAGCAGTTTTGCGAGCCAAGAGACCCAGTACTTC
v_call: TRBV6-1; j_call: TRBJ2-1; d_call: TRBD1; clone_size: once; cdr3_aa: CASSEGGTGLNEQFF; cdr3_nt: TGTGCCAGCAGTGAAGGGGGGACAGGGCTCAATGAGCAGTTCTTC
v_call: TRBV2; j_call: TRBJ1-2; d_call: TRBD1; clone_size: -; cdr3_aa: CASSGDRGQVGYTF; cdr3_nt: TGTGCCAGCAGTGGAGACAGGGGGCAGGTTGGCTACACCTTC
v_call: TRBV7-8; j_call: TRBJ2-7; d_call: -; clone_size: -; cdr3_aa: CASSFIRGGTTAYEQYF; cdr3_nt: TGTGCCAGCAGCTTCATCAGGGGGGGGACAACTGCCTACGAGCAGTACTTC
v_call: TRBV11-1; j_call: TRBJ2-5; d_call: -; clone_size: -; cdr3_aa: CASSPEGMVGETQYF; cdr3_nt: TGTGCCAGCAGCCCCGAGGGGATGGTGGGAGAGACCCAGTACTTC
v_call: TRBV18; j_call: TRBJ2-3; d_call: -; clone_size: -; cdr3_aa: CASSPPANTDTQYF; cdr3_nt: TGTGCCAGCTCACCACCCGCCAACACAGATACGCAGTATTTT
v_call: TRBV18; j_call: TRBJ2-7; d_call: -; clone_size: -; cdr3_aa: CASSSNREPSYEQYF; cdr3_nt: TGTGCCAGCTCATCAAACAGGGAACCCTCCTACGAGCAGTACTTC
v_call: TRBV7-9; j_call: TRBJ1-2; d_call: TRBD1; clone_size: -; cdr3_aa: CASSLGQGGYGYTF; cdr3_nt: TGTGCCAGCAGCTTAGGACAGGGTGGCTATGGCTACACCTTC
v_call: TRBV28; j_call: TRBJ1-6; d_call: TRBD1; clone_size: -; cdr3_aa: CASRKSRDRGPDSPLHF; cdr3_nt: TGTGCCAGCAGGAAATCCCGGGACAGGGGGCCTGATTCACCCCTCCACTTT
v_call: TRBV28; j_call: TRBJ1-5; d_call: -; clone_size: -; cdr3_aa: CASRKQNNQPQHF; cdr3_nt: TGTGCCAGCCGTAAGCAAAATAATCAGCCCCAGCATTTT
v_call: TRBV6-6; j_call: TRBJ2-5; d_call: -; clone_size: once; cdr3_aa: CASSKDSQETQYF; cdr3_nt: TGTGCCAGCAGTAAGGACAGCCAAGAGACCCAGTACTTC
v_call: TRBV4-3; j_call: TRBJ2-1; d_call: -; clone_size: -; cdr3_aa: CASSQDSFSPYNEQFF; cdr3_nt: TGCGCCAGCAGCCAAGATTCCTTTTCACCATACAATGAGCAGTTCTTC